Listed here is a single T cell receptor beta chain. Its antigen is not known. The data stem from a study of cytomegalovirus exposure and HLA in healthy donors. Study observations and caveats: Owing to their indistinguishability, certain V segments, notably TRBV6-2 and TRBV6-3, were excluded. Analyses of presence and absence presupposed an approximately uniform sequencing depth across donors. Reportedly, a later analysis found an Asian-associated ancestry cluster had fewer N-insertions than the roughly 630-donor mean.

Primers for the PCR totalled 60 Vbeta and 13 Jbeta. Sequencing used immunoSEQ multiplex PCR; TCRdb keeps in-frame clones, though not all of them. There are around 130,000 clones in the sample; roughly four fifths occur only once, and less than 2% lies in the top ten. This CDR3 contains 15 residues. Germline V gene data show CDR1 as SGHTA and CDR2 as FQGTGA. Trimming shortened V by 0 bases and J by 6 bases, and 12 bases separated the two germline ends. V gene TRBV7-3 combines with J gene TRBJ2-1, with D tentatively TRBD2 (7 bases). The TCR sequence derives from a woman between 50 and 59 years old in good health and CMV-seronegative. The sequencing sample was made of PBMCs. The CDR3 loop is CASSLTGGRSNEQFF. The CDR3 nucleotides are TGTGCCAGCAGCTTAACCGGGGGGCGCTCCAATGAGCAGTTCTTC.